The T cell receptor beta chain under discussion was sequenced for a study of OX40 agonist ivuxolimab in advanced cancers. For the study at large: Prior anti-PD-1, anti-PD-L1 or anti-CTLA-4 therapy was allowed; 35% to 40% had some. Study results and limitations: More expanded clones were seen, on average, in CD8+ T cells than in CD4+. Patients who responded partially at 0.1-3.0 mg/kg showed clonal expansion ranking among the lowest.

This clone was seen only a few times. Its antigen is unidentified. Sequencing was performed with immunoSEQ multiplex PCR; in TCRdb, only in-frame clones are kept and a portion is missing. The sample lists about 60,000 clones, roughly four fifths occurring once. J lost 4 bases, V lost 6 bases, and 9 bases had no gene match. The CDR3 extends over 16 amino acids. CDR1 SGHAT and CDR2 FQNNGV come from the germline V gene. The source is an adult with an advanced solid tumor such as melanoma, head and neck, liver or kidney cancer. The source material was CD4+ or CD8+ T cells sorted from blood, sampled in a trial of the OX40 agonist ivuxolimab. J is TRBJ2-2 and V is TRBV11-2, with 9 bases aligning to TRBD2. The CDR3 DNA reads TGTGCCAGCAGTTCCAGCGGGGGGCGCGTCACCGGGGAGCTGTTTTTT. It specifies CASSSSGGRVTGELFF.